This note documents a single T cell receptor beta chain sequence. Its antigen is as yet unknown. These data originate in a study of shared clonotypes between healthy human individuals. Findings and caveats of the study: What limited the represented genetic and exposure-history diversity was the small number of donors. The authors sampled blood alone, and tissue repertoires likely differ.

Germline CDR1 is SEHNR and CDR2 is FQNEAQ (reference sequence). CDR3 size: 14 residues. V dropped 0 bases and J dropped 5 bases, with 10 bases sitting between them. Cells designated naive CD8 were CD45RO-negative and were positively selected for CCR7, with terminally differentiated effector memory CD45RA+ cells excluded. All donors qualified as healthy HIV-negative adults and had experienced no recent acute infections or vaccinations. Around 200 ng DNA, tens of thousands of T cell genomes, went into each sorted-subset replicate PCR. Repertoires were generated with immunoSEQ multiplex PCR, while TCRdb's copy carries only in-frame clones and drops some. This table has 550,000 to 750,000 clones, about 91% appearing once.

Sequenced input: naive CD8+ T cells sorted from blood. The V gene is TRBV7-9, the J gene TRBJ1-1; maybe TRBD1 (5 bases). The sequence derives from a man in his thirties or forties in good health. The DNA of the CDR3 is TGTGCCAGCAGCTTAGCGGGGGTTCGTACTGAAGCTTTCTTT. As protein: CASSLAGVRTEAFF.